Following are 20 T cell receptor beta chains from one sample sequenced in a study of T-cell memory formation after mild COVID-19. TCRdb re-analysed the 5' RACE reads in MiXCR, keeping a single row per CDR3 protein. The sample shows a few hundred thousand distinct CDR3 sequences, more than 20% of them seen only once. What was sequenced was PBMCs or a T cell subset sorted from them (not recorded which). These receptors all stem from a man aged 18-30 years who had mild COVID-19 (a few samples of this study predate the infection). Cell type and time point are not known.

The J gene is TRBJ1-2, the V gene TRBV5-1; D might be TRBD1 (6 bases). The V gene's germline CDR1 is SGHRS and CDR2 YFSETQ. This CDR3 comprises 15 residues. Trimming took off 2 bases at V and 5 bases at J, with 16 bases between the two ends. The CDR3 protein is CASSFGTTTLYGYTF. Here the CDR3 DNA reads TGCGCCAGCAGCTTCGGGACAACCACTTTATATGGCTACACCTTC.

The V gene is TRBV7-9, the J gene TRBJ2-1; 8 nucleotides agree with TRBD1. The trim removed 5 bases at V and 4 bases at J, leaving 10 bases unmatched. This CDR3 region has 16 residues. Germline CDR1 is SEHNR and CDR2 is FQNEAQ (reference sequence). For the CDR3, the DNA is TGTGCCAGCAGCACAAACCGGGACAGGTTTTACAATGAGCAGTTCTTC. This translates into CASSTNRDRFYNEQFF.

Ten or more counts support this clonotype. The gene calls are TRBV6-5 and TRBJ1-2; D gene unclear. V was pared by 6 bases and J by 5 bases, with 10 bases between. This CDR3 has 12 amino acids. Germline CDR1 MNHEY, CDR2 SVGAGI. The CDR3 here is CASSPGSYGYTF. DNA of the CDR3: TGTGCCAGCAGCCCGGGATCTTATGGCTACACCTTC.

Many counts were recorded for this clonotype. The rearrangement links TRBV5-1 to TRBJ1-1; D is perhaps TRBD1 (5 bases). This CDR3 region has 14 residues. Germline CDR1 SGHRS, CDR2 YFSETQ. The V and J ends lost 0 bases and 4 bases respectively, with 10 bases between them. In nucleotides, the CDR3 is TGCGCCAGCAGCTTGGGAGTGGGGACCACTGAAGCTTTCTTT. It translates to CASSLGVGTTEAFF.

This clonotype has more than one count but fewer than ten. The V and J genes are TRBV5-1 and TRBJ2-3, with TRBD2 matching 10 bases. J lost 1 base, V lost 2 bases, and 1 base had no gene match. CDR3 length equals 15 residues. The V gene's germline CDR1 is SGHRS and CDR2 YFSETQ. The DNA for the CDR3 is TGCGCCAGCAGCTTTACTAGCGGGGGCACAGATACGCAGTATTTT. Translation: CASSFTSGGTDTQYF.

The chain is built from TRBV12-3 or TRBV12-4 and TRBJ1-1; D not certain. This CDR3 has 12 amino acids. The germline V and J ends were trimmed by 6 bases and 4 bases, with 9 bases remaining between them. The DNA of the CDR3 is TGTGCCAGCAGACAGACCCGCACTGAAGCTTTCTTT. It is translated as CASRQTRTEAFF.

This clonotype appeared a few times. The chain carries TRBV21-1 and TRBJ2-5; the table names TRBD1, a call not compared with the DNA. TRBV21-1 is termed a pseudogene. This CDR3 is built from 18 residues. The CDR3: CASSKGGGGAPYQETQYF. CDR3 nucleotides: TGTGCCAGCAGCAAAGGAGGAGGGGGGGCCCCGTACCAAGAGACCCAGTACTTC.

V is TRBV28 and J is TRBJ1-3; D is ambiguous. This CDR3 is built from 13 residues. Trimming cost V 7 bases and J 0 bases, with 7 bases left between them. The germline V gene has CDR1 MDHEN and CDR2 SYDVKM. Here the CDR3 reads CASTSGSGNTIYF. CDR3 DNA: TGTGCCAGCACGTCGGGCTCTGGAAACACCATATATTTT.

This clonotype was detected only a few times. V is TRBV19 and J is TRBJ2-1, with a tentative D call TRBD1 (6 bases). This CDR3 has 16 amino acids. Looked up from germline, CDR1 is LNHDA and CDR2 is SQIVND (reference sequence). V was shortened by 3 bases and J by 7 bases, with 19 bases between the two germline ends. CDR3 in amino acids: CASSIRQAGPVNEQFF. The CDR3 DNA follows: TGTGCCAGTAGTATCCGACAGGCAGGCCCCGTTAATGAGCAGTTCTTC.

The chain couples TRBV7-9 to TRBJ1-2; D is possibly TRBD1 (5 bases). CDR1 and CDR2 from the germline V gene are SEHNR and FQNEAQ (reference sequence). This CDR3 contains 14 residues. Trimming left V 2 bases short and J 7 bases short, with 14 bases between. The CDR3 DNA reads TGTGCCAGCAGCTTAAGCCCATTAGGGGCTGGCTACACCTTC. This translates into CASSLSPLGAGYTF.

In its sample, this clonotype was seen many times. The chain carries TRBV20-1 and TRBJ1-2, with a possible D match to TRBD1 (6 bases). This CDR3 spans 15 amino acids. Germline lookup yields CDR1 DFQATT and CDR2 SNEGSKA (reference sequence). The V end lost 0 bases, the J end lost 2 bases, and 13 bases lay between the germline ends. CDR3 in amino acids: CSARDPFDRNYGYTF. CDR3 DNA sequence: TGCAGTGCTAGAGATCCCTTCGACAGGAACTATGGCTACACCTTC.

The V call is TRBV11-2, the J call TRBJ1-6; no reliable D call. Per the germline V gene, CDR1 is SGHAT and CDR2 is FQNNGV. This CDR3 has 11 amino acids. Trimming took 6 bases from V and 14 from J, leaving 11 bases between them. CDR3 coding DNA: TGTGCCAGCAGGAGGGCTGCGTCCCTCCACTTT. This gives the protein CASRRAASLHF.

This clonotype was observed a handful of times. The rearrangement links TRBV20-1 to TRBJ2-1; 8 positions agree with TRBD2. CDR3 size: 14 residues. Per germline, CDR1 DFQATT and CDR2 SNEGSKA (reference sequence). V dropped 3 bases and J dropped 5; count of bases not matched to a gene: 6. This CDR3 reads CSARDSGKHNEQFF. In DNA form, the CDR3 reads TGCAGTGCTAGGGATAGCGGGAAACACAATGAGCAGTTCTTC.

The J gene is TRBJ1-1, the V gene TRBV12-3 or TRBV12-4; D may be TRBD1 (5 bases). Trimming took off 6 bases at V and 12 bases at J, with 17 bases between the two ends. This CDR3 has 12 amino acids. Written as DNA, the CDR3 is TGTGCCAGCAGGGGGGACCCGGTTCGGACTTTCTTT. This encodes CASRGDPVRTFF.

There are many counts of this clonotype. The chain has TRBV4-3 and TRBJ2-5, with TRBD2 as a possible D gene (5 bases). In germline, CDR1 is LGHNA, CDR2 YSLEER. The CDR3 runs to 14 residues. Trimming cost V 1 base and J 7 bases, with 13 bases left between them. CDR3 residues: CASSQGRTRGTQYF. The CDR3 DNA reads as TGCGCCAGCAGCCAAGGGAGGACCCGCGGGACCCAGTACTTC.

This chain links TRBV5-8 with TRBJ2-3; 12 nucleotides match TRBD1. The V segment lost 4 bases and the J segment 5 bases; nucleotides outside the gene matches: 5. The CDR3 sequence is 15 residues long. CDR1 and CDR2 from the germline V gene are SGHTS and YDEGEE. The DNA for the CDR3 is TGTGCCAGCAGCCTCGGGACAGGGGGCTTAGATACGCAGTATTTT. It is translated as CASSLGTGGLDTQYF.

This clonotype has a handful of counts. V usage is TRBV7-6 and J usage is TRBJ1-1; TRBD1 is a possible D gene (5 bases). The CDR3 loop spans 13 amino acids. Germline V gives CDR1 SGHVS, CDR2 FNYEAQ. Deletions cut 6 bases from V and 5 bases from J, with 13 bases between. The CDR3 DNA reads as TGTGCCAGCAGTCCAGGGACGAGGACTGAAGCTTTCTTT. Protein product: CASSPGTRTEAFF.

The rearrangement links TRBV12-3 or TRBV12-4 to TRBJ1-6; D is undetermined. This CDR3 contains 15 residues. The ends were cut back, 0 bases at V and 11 bases at J, with 14 bases in the middle. CDR3: CASSLARLRWAPLHF. CDR3 bases: TGTGCCAGCAGTTTAGCGCGGCTGCGGTGGGCACCCCTCCACTTT.

V and J are TRBV9 and TRBJ2-2, with TRBD2 identical over 10 bases. Per germline, CDR1 SGDLS and CDR2 YYNGEE. Germline trimming cut 4 bases from V and 1 base from J; bases unmatched to any gene: 13. This CDR3 is built from 19 residues. Here the CDR3 DNA reads TGTGCCAGCAGCCCCGGGCTAGCGGGGGTTGTAGGGAACACCGGGGAGCTGTTTTTT. This gives the protein CASSPGLAGVVGNTGELFF.

The chain joins TRBV16 to TRBJ2-7; 7 bases are a match to TRBD1. V was pared by 4 bases and J by 13 bases, with 7 bases of the junction left unmatched. The CDR3 loop spans 11 amino acids. CDR1 and CDR2 from the germline V gene are KGHSY and FQNENV. CDR3 amino acids: CASSLGQDFYF. CDR3 DNA sequence: TGTGCCAGCAGCCTCGGACAGGATTTCTACTTC.